These 21 T cell receptor beta chains came from one sample sequenced in a study of early stage breast cancer tumors. Method: immunoSEQ multiplex PCR; TCRdb's copy keeps in-frame clones and lacks some. Counted here are about 34,000 clones, just under 75% occurring once; the ten biggest clones make up 9.5% to 13%. Material: breast tumor tissue. The receptors come from a person in their thirties with breast cancer.

This clone has just a few counts. The V call is TRBV14, the J call TRBJ1-1; maybe TRBD1 (6 bases). The CDR3 is 15 amino acids. V gave up 4 bases and J gave up 7 bases, with 19 bases separating them. From germline, CDR1 is SGHDN and CDR2 FVKESK. The CDR3 bases are TGTGCCAGCAGCCCCCCTTGGGGACAAAGTAATGAAGCTTTCTTT. This translates into CASSPPWGQSNEAFF.

The chain uses TRBV30 and TRBJ2-5, with 8 bases aligning to TRBD2. The V gene's germline CDR1 is GTSNPN and CDR2 SVGIG (reference sequence). The V and J ends lost 2 bases and 5 bases, in that order; junction bases with no gene match: 4. The CDR3 is made up of 13 amino acids. DNA for the CDR3: TGTGCCTGGAGTCGGGCTAGCGGGGAGACCCAGTACTTC. Residues: CAWSRASGETQYF.

The V call is TRBV6-5, the J call TRBJ2-7; D gene unclear. CDR1 is MNHEY and CDR2 is SVGAGI in the germline V gene. The germline V and J ends were trimmed by 0 bases and 2 bases, with 11 bases remaining between them. The length of the CDR3 is 15 residues. CDR3 protein: CASSYSKTFTYEQYF. In DNA form, the CDR3 reads TGTGCCAGCAGTTACTCGAAGACTTTCACCTACGAGCAGTACTTC.

V is TRBV7-3 and J is TRBJ1-2, with D maybe TRBD1 (5 bases). This CDR3 spans 12 amino acids. The germline V gene encodes CDR1 SGHTA and CDR2 FQGTGA. V lost 4 bases, J lost 8 bases, and 11 bases lay in between. The CDR3 region has the DNA TGTGCCAGCAGCTCGGGACGTGGGGGCTACACCTTC. Residues: CASSSGRGGYTF.

This clone has more than one count but fewer than ten. The chain carries TRBV30 and TRBJ2-7; D may be TRBD1 (6 bases). With 1 base removed from V and 5 bases from J, the gap between germline ends came to 18 bases. This CDR3 is 15 amino acids long. The germline gives CDR1 GTSNPN, CDR2 SVGIG (reference sequence). The CDR3 nucleotides are TGTGCCTGGAGTGGATCCAGGGGTCGGGTGGACGAGCAGTACTTC. Its translation: CAWSGSRGRVDEQYF.

The chain employs TRBV6-1 and TRBJ1-4; 11 nucleotides agree with TRBD1. From germline, CDR1 is MNHNS and CDR2 SASEGT. The ends lost 6 bases at V and 7 bases at J; junction bases unmatched: 4. CDR3 size: 14 residues. CDR3 in DNA: TGTGCCAGCAGGGGACAGGGGGGTAGTGAAAAACTGTTTTTT. It is translated as CASRGQGGSEKLFF.

The DNA for the CDR3 is TGCAGCGTTGAGGCCTGGGCTAGCGGGAGGGCCGTGGATGAGCAGTTCTTC. This codes for CSVEAWASGRAVDEQFF. V is TRBV29-1 and J is TRBJ2-1; 12 bases fit TRBD2. This CDR3 comprises 17 residues. Germline V lookup: CDR1 SQVTM, CDR2 ANQGSEA. The V and J ends lost 3 bases and 8 bases, in that order; junction bases with no gene match: 14.

This chain joins TRBV9 and TRBJ2-5, with unresolved D. The CDR3 covers 13 residues. V was cut by 0 bases and J by 7 bases, with 10 bases left in between. Germline V CDR1 and CDR2: SGDLS, YYNGEE. The CDR3 protein is CASSVDGTGTQYF. The CDR3 coding sequence is TGTGCCAGCAGCGTAGACGGTACGGGGACCCAGTACTTC.

This sequence joins TRBV6-5 and TRBJ2-7; D unresolved. This CDR3 is 14 amino acids long. The germline CDR1 and CDR2 sequences are MNHEY and SVGAGI. The V end was cut by 3 bases, the J end by 3 bases, with 12 bases between. CDR3 coding DNA: TGTGCCAGCAGTTATTCAGGATTGGACTACGAGCAGTACTTC. Translation: CASSYSGLDYEQYF.

The V and J genes are TRBV7-8 and TRBJ1-4; D possibly corresponds to TRBD1 (5 bases). Between the trimmed V and J ends, which lost 7 bases and 8 bases, there was a span of 23 bases. This CDR3 is built from 16 residues. Germline CDR1 reads SGHVS; CDR2 reads FQNEAQ. CDR3 sequence (DNA): TGTGCCAGCACCCCCCTTCGCGGGCAGGGAGGCGAAAAACTGTTTTTT. This translates into CASTPLRGQGGEKLFF.

This clone was detected only a few times. The J gene is TRBJ2-1, the V gene TRBV29-1; 10 nucleotides match TRBD2. The CDR3 contains 19 residues. The germline gives CDR1 SQVTM, CDR2 ANQGSEA. Trimming cost V 3 bases and J 0 bases; bases outside gene matches: 14. CDR3 DNA: TGCAGCGTTGAGGGATTAGCGGGAGGAATAAGGAGCTCCTACAATGAGCAGTTCTTC. The encoded protein is CSVEGLAGGIRSSYNEQFF.

The chain links TRBV27 to TRBJ2-1; TRBD2 is a possible D gene (6 bases). Germline lookup yields CDR1 MNHEY and CDR2 SMNVEV (reference sequence). V lost 6 bases, J lost 3 bases, and 15 bases lay in between. This CDR3 is 15 amino acids long. CDR3: CASRPWASDYNEQFF. The CDR3, as DNA: TGTGCCAGCAGACCTTGGGCTAGCGACTACAATGAGCAGTTCTTC.

The gene calls are TRBV27 and TRBJ2-1; either TRBD1 or TRBD2 may fit D (5 bases each). CDR1 and CDR2 (germline): MNHEY, SMNVEV (reference sequence). The CDR3 consists of 15 residues. V lost 6 bases and J lost 7, with 19 bases in between. The CDR3 coding sequence is TGTGCCAGCAGCACCCGGGACCTTCTTCTGAATGAGCAGTTCTTC. It yields the protein CASSTRDLLLNEQFF.

The chain joins TRBV7-8 to TRBJ2-3, with 7 bases that match TRBD1. CDR3 size: 18 residues. V lost 2 bases and J lost 5; bases outside the gene matches: 16. The germline CDR1 and CDR2 sequences are SGHVS and FQNEAQ. The CDR3 reads CASSLPLRQGRIEDTQYF. The DNA of the CDR3 is TGTGCCAGCAGCTTACCACTACGACAGGGTAGGATCGAAGATACGCAGTATTTT.

The rearrangement links TRBV6-6 to TRBJ1-3; TRBD1 is a possible D gene (6 bases). The CDR3 is 16 residues long. Germline CDR1 is MNHNY and CDR2 is SVGAGI (reference sequence). V shed 0 bases and J shed 4 bases, with 13 bases lying between them. For the CDR3, the DNA is TGTGCCAGCAGTTACTCTGGACAGTCTATAGGAAACACCATATATTTT. It yields the protein CASSYSGQSIGNTIYF.

V is TRBV9 and J is TRBJ2-3; D uncertain. V was pared by 4 bases and J by 1 base, with 7 bases between. Per germline, CDR1 SGDLS and CDR2 YYNGEE. CDR3 length: 13 amino acids. CDR3 sequence reads: CASSLDGTDTQYF. Here the CDR3 DNA reads TGTGCCAGCAGCTTGGACGGCACAGATACGCAGTATTTT.

The genes are TRBV10-3 and TRBJ1-2; no reliable D call. This CDR3 contains 15 residues. Trimming took off 6 bases at V and 4 bases at J, with 18 bases between the two ends. Germline CDR1 and CDR2: ENHRY and SYGVKD. The CDR3 protein is CAIRGRETEGYGYTF. CDR3 bases: TGTGCCATCAGGGGTCGGGAGACCGAAGGCTATGGCTACACCTTC.

This clone turned up a few times. This sequence joins TRBV27 and TRBJ2-5; 12 nucleotides align to TRBD2. CDR1 is MNHEY, CDR2 SMNVEV, per germline (reference sequence). The V and J ends lost 1 base and 2 bases, in that order; junction bases with no gene match: 5. The CDR3 covers 17 residues. The DNA of the CDR3 is TGTGCCAGCAGTTTATGGCGGACTAGCGGGGAGCAAGAGACCCAGTACTTC. This codes for CASSLWRTSGEQETQYF.

The chain uses TRBV10-2 and TRBJ2-7, with 7 bases lining up with TRBD1. V lost 0 bases, J lost 2 bases, and 4 bases stayed unmatched. CDR1 is WSHSY, CDR2 SAAADI, per germline. This CDR3 is 15 amino acids long. CDR3 DNA: TGCGCCAGCAGTGAGTCGACAGGGTACCCCTACGAGCAGTACTTC. It encodes CASSESTGYPYEQYF.

This clone showed up just once. One junction end does not reproduce the germline sequence, and a read error may be involved. The rearrangement links TRBV2 to TRBJ1-4; no clear D gene. Germline CDR1 SNHLY, CDR2 FYNNEI. This CDR3 is built from 12 residues. The CDR3 loop is CASSESYNLPGF. The CDR3 bases are TGTGCCAGCAGTGAATCGTATAACCTTCCCGGGTTT.

This chain links TRBV10-1 with TRBJ2-1; D may match TRBD1 or TRBD2 (5 bases each). CDR1 WNHNN and CDR2 SYGVQD come from the germline V gene (reference sequence). V lost 10 bases to trimming and J lost 6 bases, with 16 bases between them. The CDR3 runs 13 residues. This CDR3 is CATVRGKANEQFF. CDR3 in DNA: TGCGCCACCGTGAGGGGAAAGGCCAATGAGCAGTTCTTC.